The 21 T cell receptor beta chains below come from one sample, sequenced in a study of shared clonotypes between healthy human individuals. Clones were read by immunoSEQ multiplex PCR, and TCRdb kept only the in-frame ones, dropping some. The sample consists of under 650,000 clones, roughly 95% of them appearing once. The sequenced sample consisted of naive CD4+ T cells sorted from blood. Subset meaning: CD45RA+ positively selected. The receptor set was obtained from a woman younger than 45 in good health.

The gene calls are TRBV19 and TRBJ1-1; D gene unclear. Per the germline V gene, CDR1 is LNHDA and CDR2 is SQIVND (reference sequence). V was clipped by 3 bases and J by 5 bases, with 13 bases between them. CDR3 size: 14 residues. The DNA of the CDR3 is TGTGCCAGTAGTATCGGGAGAGTATCGACTGAAGCTTTCTTT. Its protein product is CASSIGRVSTEAFF.

This clone showed up just once. The chain uses TRBV7-8 and TRBJ1-1; D not resolved. CDR1 is SGHVS and CDR2 is FQNEAQ in the germline V gene. The length of the CDR3 is 15 residues. V lost 5 bases to trimming and J lost 0 bases, with 13 bases between them. The CDR3: CASSLKGGLNTEAFF. The CDR3 DNA reads TGTGCCAGCAGCCTAAAGGGAGGTTTGAACACTGAAGCTTTCTTT.

The V call is TRBV10-2, the J call TRBJ1-1, with unresolved D. CDR3 length equals 15 residues. V was cut by 3 bases and J by 0 bases, with 11 bases left in between. Germline loops: CDR1 WSHSY, CDR2 SAAADI. CDR3 bases: TGCGCCAGCAGTGAAGAAGGCCGCCTGAACACTGAAGCTTTCTTT. It codes for CASSEEGRLNTEAFF.

As to this clone: The junction differs from germline at one of its ends, possibly a read error. CDR3 nucleotide sequence: TGTGCCAGCACCCCCCAGGGGGCACAGTCCGGAAACGCCATATATTTT. Protein product: CASTPQGAQSGNAIYF. The chain combines TRBV2 with TRBJ1-3; 8 nucleotides align to TRBD1. CDR3 length: 16 residues. Germline lookup yields CDR1 SNHLY and CDR2 FYNNEI.

The chain couples TRBV7-9 to TRBJ2-1; 10 bases match TRBD2. The V gene end was trimmed by 0 bases and the J gene end by 5 bases; junction bases not matched to a gene: 7. Germline lookup yields CDR1 SEHNR and CDR2 FQNEAQ (reference sequence). The CDR3 length is 17 residues. CDR3 sequence (DNA): TGTGCCAGCAGCTTAGCGATCACTAGCGGGATTCACAATGAGCAGTTCTTC. Its translation is CASSLAITSGIHNEQFF.

This clone was seen just once. The rearrangement joins TRBV4-1 to TRBJ2-3, with TRBD1 matching over 10 bases. Germline CDR1 reads MGHRA; CDR2 reads YSYEKL. The ends lost 4 bases at V and 5 bases at J; junction bases unmatched: 12. CDR3 size: 17 residues. CDR3 loop: CASSRDNRDRGIDTQYF. The CDR3 nucleotides read TGCGCCAGCAGCCGTGACAACCGGGACAGGGGAATAGATACGCAGTATTTT.

The chain uses TRBV19 and TRBJ1-6, with D maybe TRBD1 (5 bases). This CDR3 region has 16 residues. With 3 bases removed from V and 0 bases from J, the gap between germline ends came to 9 bases. CDR1 is LNHDA, CDR2 SQIVND, per germline (reference sequence). In nucleotides, the CDR3 is TGTGCCAGTAGTATGACAGCGATCTCCTATAATTCACCCCTCCACTTT. This translates into CASSMTAISYNSPLHF.

The rearrangement joins TRBV28 to TRBJ1-5, with D maybe TRBD1 (5 bases). Trimming removed 3 bases at V and 7 bases at J, with 19 bases between. Germline-derived CDR1 and CDR2 are MDHEN and SYDVKM. There are 16 residues in the CDR3. CDR3 coding DNA: TGTGCCAGCAGTTTCTCCTCGCGGGGGTGGGGGCAGCCCCAGCATTTT. Translating gives CASSFSSRGWGQPQHF. The full variable domain, rest sourced from reference TRBV28 and TRBJ1-5, is DVKVTQSSRYLVKRTGEKVFLECVQDMDHENMFWYRQDPGLGLRLIYFSYDVKMKEKGDIPEGYSVSREKKERFSLILESASTNQTSMYLCASSFSSRGWGQPQHFGDGTRLSIL.

CDR3 bases: TGTGCCAGCAGCCCGCGACTAGCGGAGAGCACAGATACGCAGTATTTT. Translation gives CASSPRLAESTDTQYF. The V and J genes are TRBV7-9 and TRBJ2-3; 9 bases are shared with TRBD2. Germline V lookup: CDR1 SEHNR, CDR2 FQNEAQ (reference sequence). The CDR3 runs 16 residues. V was pared by 5 bases and J by 0 bases, with 6 bases of the junction left unmatched.

The chain is built from TRBV19 and TRBJ1-1; no clear D gene. CDR1 is LNHDA and CDR2 is SQIVND in the germline V gene (reference sequence). There are 15 residues in the CDR3. V lost 7 bases, J lost 0 bases, and 15 bases lay in between. The CDR3 DNA follows: TGTGCCAGTATCACTCCTGAAATCATGAACACTGAAGCTTTCTTT. Translated, it gives CASITPEIMNTEAFF. The full variable domain, its missing parts supplied by reference TRBV19 and TRBJ1-1, is DGGITQSPKYLFRKEGQNVTLSCEQNLNHDAMYWYRQDPGQGLRLIYYSQIVNDFQKGDIAEGYSVSREKKESFPLTVTSAQKNPTAFYLCASITPEIMNTEAFFGQGTRLTVV.

The table lists this clone with a few counts. Other DNA sequences in this sample translate to the same CDR3. V gene TRBV18 combines with J gene TRBJ1-1, with 8 bases aligning to TRBD1. Germline-derived CDR1 and CDR2 are KGHSH and LQKENI. V lost 3 bases to trimming and J lost 3 bases; unmatched junction nucleotides: 0. This CDR3 is 13 amino acids long. The CDR3 DNA is TGTGCCAGCTCACCGACAGGGGACACTGAAGCTTTCTTT. Its translation is CASSPTGDTEAFF. Full variable domain (rest looked up from reference TRBV18 and TRBJ1-1): NAGVMQNPRHLVRRRGQEARLRCSPMKGHSHVYWYRQLPEEGLKFMVYLQKENIIDESGMPKERFSAEFPKEGPSILRIQQVVRGDSAAYFCASSPTGDTEAFFGQGTRLTVV.

J is TRBJ2-7 and V is TRBV7-9; maybe TRBD2 (5 bases). The germline gives CDR1 SEHNR, CDR2 FQNEAQ (reference sequence). This CDR3 is built from 13 residues. Between the trimmed V and J ends, which lost 2 bases and 4 bases, there was a span of 9 bases. The CDR3 loop reads CASSLRGRYEQYF. The DNA of the CDR3 is TGTGCCAGCAGCTTACGCGGGCGGTACGAGCAGTACTTC.

As DNA, the CDR3 is TGTGCCATCAGTGACCCCGGGCCCCAGGACGAGCAGTACTTC. It codes for CAISDPGPQDEQYF. This rearrangement joins TRBV10-3 to TRBJ2-7; D is ambiguous. From germline, CDR1 is ENHRY and CDR2 SYGVKD. V dropped 3 bases and J dropped 5 bases, with 14 bases sitting between them. This CDR3 spans 14 amino acids.

V usage is TRBV18 and J usage is TRBJ2-7; D call uncertain. Per germline, CDR1 KGHSH and CDR2 LQKENI. CDR3 length equals 13 residues. V lost 5 bases and J lost 2, with 10 bases in between. The CDR3 sequence is CASSNRAAYEQYF. The CDR3 nucleotides read TGTGCCAGCTCAAACCGGGCCGCCTACGAGCAGTACTTC.

CDR3: CASSPGLAGASEQYF. CDR3 DNA: TGTGCCAGCTCACCCGGACTAGCGGGAGCCTCCGAGCAGTACTTC. V usage is TRBV18 and J usage is TRBJ2-7, with TRBD2 identical over 13 bases. The CDR3 has 15 amino acids. After removal of 3 bases from V and 6 bases from J, the junction contained 5 bases not matched to a gene. In germline, CDR1 is KGHSH, CDR2 LQKENI.

The rearrangement joins TRBV7-2 to TRBJ1-2; a weak D match, TRBD1 (6 bases). Germline CDR1 reads SGHTA; CDR2 reads FQGNSA. The germline V and J ends were trimmed by 1 base and 7 bases, with 13 bases remaining between them. The CDR3 runs 14 residues. The CDR3 loop is CASSLVRGAVGYTF. The DNA of the CDR3 is TGTGCCAGCAGCTTAGTCCGGGGGGCGGTTGGCTACACCTTC.

The chain carries TRBV28 and TRBJ1-2, with a weak D call TRBD1 (6 bases). The germline CDR1 and CDR2 sequences are MDHEN and SYDVKM. V was cut by 3 bases and J by 4 bases, with 15 bases left in between. This CDR3 has 15 residues. Here the CDR3 DNA reads TGTGCCAGCAGTTTTACAGGGTCCGTGGGCTATGGCTACACCTTC. Its translation is CASSFTGSVGYGYTF.

This chain connects TRBV7-2 to TRBJ2-2; D might be TRBD1 or TRBD2, each matching 5 bases. The CDR3 runs to 13 residues. The germline CDR1 and CDR2 sequences are SGHTA and FQGNSA. V was cut by 5 bases and J by 3 bases, with 7 bases left in between. This chain's CDR3 is CASSPGHTGELFF. The CDR3 DNA is TGTGCCAGCAGCCCGGGACACACCGGGGAGCTGTTTTTT.

The J gene is TRBJ2-7, the V gene TRBV30; TRBD1 is a possible D gene (5 bases). V was shortened by 2 bases and J by 3 bases, with 8 bases between the two germline ends. Germline CDR1 reads GTSNPN; CDR2 reads SVGIG (reference sequence). The CDR3 has 12 residues. CDR3 nucleotides: TGTGCCTGGAGTTCACAGGTCTACGAGCAGTACTTC. It specifies CAWSSQVYEQYF.

The chain recombines TRBV6-9 with TRBJ1-4, with D perhaps matching TRBD1 (6 bases). Germline assignment: CDR1 MNHGY and CDR2 SVAAGI. V dropped 6 bases and J dropped 6 bases, with 17 bases sitting between them. This CDR3 is 15 amino acids long. CDR3 sequence (DNA): TGTGCCAGCAGCCAGTCCGGGACAATCGATGAAAAACTGTTTTTT. Its protein is CASSQSGTIDEKLFF.

The rearrangement uses TRBV7-2 and TRBJ2-1; 11 positions agree with TRBD2. Losses at the gene ends were 1 base for V and 5 bases for J; bases not matched to a gene: 1. The CDR3 length is 15 residues. Germline V CDR1 and CDR2: SGHTA, FQGNSA. Here the CDR3 reads CASSLVGLADNEQFF. Written as DNA, the CDR3 is TGTGCCAGCAGCTTAGTGGGACTAGCGGACAATGAGCAGTTCTTC.